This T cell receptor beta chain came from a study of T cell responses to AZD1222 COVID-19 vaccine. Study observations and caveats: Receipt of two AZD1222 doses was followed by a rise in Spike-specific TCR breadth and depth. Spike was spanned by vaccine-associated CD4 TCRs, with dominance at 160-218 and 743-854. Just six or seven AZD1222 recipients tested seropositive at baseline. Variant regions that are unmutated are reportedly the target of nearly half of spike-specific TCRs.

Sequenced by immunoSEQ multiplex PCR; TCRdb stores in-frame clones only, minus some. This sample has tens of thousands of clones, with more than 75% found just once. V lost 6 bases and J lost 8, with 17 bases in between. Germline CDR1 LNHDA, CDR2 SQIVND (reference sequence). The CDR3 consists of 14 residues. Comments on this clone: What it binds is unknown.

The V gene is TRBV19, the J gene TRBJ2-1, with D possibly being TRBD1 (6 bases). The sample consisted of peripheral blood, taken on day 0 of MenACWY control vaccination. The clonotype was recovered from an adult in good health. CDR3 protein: CASSNRVPVDEQFF. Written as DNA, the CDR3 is TGTGCCAGTAGCAACAGGGTCCCGGTCGATGAGCAGTTCTTC.